The present T cell receptor beta chain was sequenced within a study of blood T cell repertoires in COVID-19. Data came from immunoSEQ multiplex PCR; TCRdb stores just in-frame clones and leaves some out. The sample holds just over 350,000 clones, 86% seen once. This clone was counted once. V was cut by 8 bases and J by 5 bases, with 9 bases left in between. The CDR3 loop spans 11 amino acids. CDR1 and CDR2 (germline): MNHEY, SVGAGI. The receptor was derived from a woman between 55 and 75 years old with COVID-19, enrolled during active disease. The sample comprised peripheral blood. The chain carries TRBV6-5 and TRBJ1-1; D is undetermined. CDR3 amino acids: CASFLGTEAFF. CDR3 sequence (DNA): TGTGCCAGCTTTCTCGGGACTGAAGCTTTCTTT.